The 22 T cell receptor beta chains listed next were all sequenced from one sample in a study of blood T cell repertoires in COVID-19. Generated by immunoSEQ multiplex PCR, the TCRdb table keeps only in-frame clones and is missing some. The table includes about 85,000 clones, around 90% detected once. Sequenced sample: peripheral blood. These receptors were obtained from a woman aged 80 or over with acute or convalescent COVID-19.

The rearrangement uses TRBV18 and TRBJ2-1; perhaps TRBD1 as D (5 bases). The CDR3 runs 13 residues. Trimming took 5 bases from V and 6 from J, leaving 11 bases between them. Looked up from germline, CDR1 is KGHSH and CDR2 is LQKENI. The CDR3 here is CASSRGSSNEQFF. The CDR3, as DNA: TGTGCCAGCTCAAGGGGAAGCTCCAATGAGCAGTTCTTC. Full variable domain (remainder filled in from reference TRBV18 and TRBJ2-1): NAGVMQNPRHLVRRRGQEARLRCSPMKGHSHVYWYRQLPEEGLKFMVYLQKENIIDESGMPKERFSAEFPKEGPSILRIQQVVRGDSAAYFCASSRGSSNEQFFGPGTRLTVL.

This clone has a single count. The genes are TRBV13 and TRBJ1-2, with D unresolved. This CDR3 comprises 14 residues. The V and J ends lost 5 bases and 2 bases respectively, with 12 bases between them. Germline V gene sequence: CDR1 PRHDT, CDR2 FYEKMQ (reference sequence). CDR3 nucleotides: TGTGCCAGCAGCCCAGGTTCGGGGAACTATGGCTACACCTTC. Translating gives CASSPGSGNYGYTF.

This clone has more than one count but fewer than ten. This CDR3 is also generated by other DNA sequences in the sample. V usage is TRBV19 and J usage is TRBJ2-5; 12 bases match TRBD2. This CDR3 is 16 amino acids long. The trim removed 1 base at V and 2 bases at J, leaving 2 bases unmatched. From germline, CDR1 is LNHDA and CDR2 SQIVND (reference sequence). CDR3 in amino acids: CASSIGLAGGQETQYF. CDR3 coding DNA: TGTGCCAGTAGTATAGGCCTAGCGGGGGGGCAAGAGACCCAGTACTTC.

The chain uses TRBV6-5 and TRBJ1-1, with D possibly being TRBD1 (5 bases). Germline V gives CDR1 MNHEY, CDR2 SVGAGI. The V gene lost 6 bases and the J gene lost 5 bases, with 19 bases spanning the gap. This CDR3 comprises 15 residues. The CDR3 DNA is TGTGCCAGCAGCGGGAGGGGTCTTTCAGTAACTGAAGCTTTCTTT. It encodes CASSGRGLSVTEAFF.

V usage is TRBV18 and J usage is TRBJ2-6; D not resolved. The V end was cut by 3 bases, the J end by 0 bases, with 15 bases between. Germline CDR1 KGHSH, CDR2 LQKENI. This CDR3 is built from 18 residues. CDR3 sequence reads: CASSPTPTSSSGANVLTF. The CDR3 DNA reads as TGTGCCAGCTCACCCACACCCACGTCCTCCTCTGGGGCCAACGTCCTGACTTTC. The whole variable domain, remainder taken from reference TRBV18 and TRBJ2-6, is NAGVMQNPRHLVRRRGQEARLRCSPMKGHSHVYWYRQLPEEGLKFMVYLQKENIIDESGMPKERFSAEFPKEGPSILRIQQVVRGDSAAYFCASSPTPTSSSGANVLTFGAGSRLTVL.

About this clone: At one boundary the junction diverges from the germline segment, which might be a read error. The chain carries TRBV3-1 (or the pseudogene TRBV3-2) and TRBJ2-1, with 11 bases fitting TRBD1. This CDR3 is built from 12 residues. Germline V lookup: CDR1 LGHDT, CDR2 YNNKEL (reference sequence). Here the CDR3 DNA reads TGTGCCAGCAGCCAAAGGGGACAGGGGGGAGTCTTC. Translated: CASSQRGQGGVF.

The V call is TRBV2, the J call TRBJ1-1; no clear D gene. The CDR3 has 13 amino acids. Germline values: CDR1 SNHLY, CDR2 FYNNEI. Trimming cost V 8 bases and J 3 bases, with 13 bases left between them. The DNA for the CDR3 is TGTGCCAGCTCTGGGTTGGCGGACACTGAAGCTTTCTTT. It codes for CASSGLADTEAFF.

This rearrangement joins TRBV6-5 to TRBJ2-1, with TRBD1 identical over 8 bases. Germline CDR1 is MNHEY and CDR2 is SVGAGI. The CDR3 loop spans 16 amino acids. V gave up 4 bases and J gave up 8 bases; unmatched junction bases: 13. The CDR3 DNA is TGTGCCAGCAGTTCCGAGGCCCGGACAGGGTCCGATGAGCAGTTCTTC. It is translated as CASSSEARTGSDEQFF.

The chain carries TRBV2 and TRBJ2-5, with 13 bases aligning to TRBD2. The CDR3 runs to 16 residues. The V and J ends lost 7 bases and 3 bases, in that order; junction bases with no gene match: 8. Germline V CDR1 and CDR2: SNHLY, FYNNEI. CDR3 nucleotides: TGTGCCAGCACCGAGGGGACTAGCGGGGCTAAAGAGACCCAGTACTTC. It translates to CASTEGTSGAKETQYF.

This chain joins TRBV18 and TRBJ2-2; 7 positions match TRBD1. The CDR3 has 15 residues. J lost 2 bases, V lost 1 base, and 1 base had no gene match. Germline CDR1 reads KGHSH; CDR2 reads LQKENI. CDR3 nucleotides: TGTGCCAGCTCACCACGACAGGGAAACACCGGGGAGCTGTTTTTT. Amino acid sequence: CASSPRQGNTGELFF.

The V gene is TRBV11-3, the J gene TRBJ2-1, with 10 bases lining up with TRBD1. Germline loops: CDR1 SGHNT, CDR2 YENEEA. The CDR3 extends over 15 amino acids. The trim removed 4 bases at V and 3 bases at J, leaving 3 bases unmatched. The CDR3 bases are TGTGCCAGCAGCTCGGGACAGGGGTACTACAATGAGCAGTTCTTC. It is translated as CASSSGQGYYNEQFF.

The J gene is TRBJ2-5, the V gene TRBV7-2, with D possibly being TRBD2 (6 bases). The ends were cut back, 0 bases at V and 1 base at J, with 12 bases in the middle. The CDR3 loop spans 16 amino acids. Germline CDR1 SGHTA, CDR2 FQGNSA. CDR3 sequence reads: CASSLAVGGVQETQYF. The CDR3 nucleotides read TGTGCCAGCAGCTTAGCGGTCGGCGGGGTCCAAGAGACCCAGTACTTC.

The V call is TRBV6-2 or TRBV6-3, the J call TRBJ2-5; TRBD2 aligns across 10 bases. The germline CDR1 and CDR2 sequences are MNHEY and SVGEGT. The J segment lost 9 bases and the V segment lost 6 bases, leaving 7 bases of the junction unmatched. CDR3 size: 13 residues. The CDR3 bases are TGTGCCAGCAGACCTAGCGGGGGCGGCGCCCAGTACTTC. This codes for CASRPSGGGAQYF.

A single count supports this clone. V and J are TRBV6-5 and TRBJ1-1; D ambiguous. The CDR3 loop spans 13 amino acids. Trimming took 4 bases from V and 4 from J, leaving 10 bases between them. Germline CDR1 and CDR2: MNHEY and SVGAGI. CDR3 protein: CASSSYRPTEAFF. CDR3 bases: TGTGCCAGCAGTTCCTACAGACCCACTGAAGCTTTCTTT.

The V call is TRBV19, the J call TRBJ1-3, with D perhaps TRBD1 (6 bases). This CDR3 has 15 residues. V dropped 4 bases and J dropped 4 bases, with 14 bases sitting between them. The germline CDR1 and CDR2 sequences are LNHDA and SQIVND (reference sequence). CDR3 nucleotides: TGTGCCAGTAGTACGTCCCGGGACATCGGAAACACCATATATTTT. Protein sequence: CASSTSRDIGNTIYF.

The V gene is TRBV10-3, the J gene TRBJ2-2; 7 bases agree with TRBD2. The germline V gene has CDR1 ENHRY and CDR2 SYGVKD. This CDR3 is built from 13 residues. Losses at the gene ends were 7 bases for V and 8 bases for J; bases not matched to a gene: 7. The CDR3 sequence: CAITAEGGGELFF. The DNA for the CDR3 is TGTGCCATCACCGCGGAGGGAGGGGGGGAGCTGTTTTTT.

The V and J genes are TRBV10-1 and TRBJ2-7, with 9 nucleotides matching TRBD1. The CDR3 has 14 amino acids. Germline V lookup: CDR1 WNHNN, CDR2 SYGVQD (reference sequence). V lost 7 bases to trimming and J lost 3 bases; unmatched junction nucleotides: 7. CDR3 region: CASTQDRGIYEQYF. CDR3 DNA: TGCGCCAGCACTCAAGACAGGGGGATCTACGAGCAGTACTTC.

V and J are TRBV2 and TRBJ1-2; D gene ambiguous. The CDR3 covers 12 residues. The V gene's germline CDR1 is SNHLY and CDR2 FYNNEI. Trimming shortened V by 7 bases and J by 7 bases, and 13 bases separated the two germline ends. CDR3 residues: CASILGAVGYTF. DNA for the CDR3: TGTGCCAGCATTCTAGGAGCGGTTGGCTACACCTTC.

The chain recombines TRBV27 with TRBJ2-1; D may be TRBD1 (6 bases). Germline V lookup: CDR1 MNHEY, CDR2 SMNVEV (reference sequence). The CDR3 is 13 amino acids. Trimming removed 8 bases at V and 4 bases at J, with 12 bases between. In DNA form, the CDR3 reads TGTGCCAGCTCCGGGACAACTTACAATGAGCAGTTCTTC. Its translation is CASSGTTYNEQFF.

The rearrangement links TRBV28 to TRBJ2-2, with TRBD2 matching over 7 bases. CDR3 length: 16 amino acids. CDR1 is MDHEN, CDR2 SYDVKM, per germline. Trimming removed 6 bases from V and 4 bases from J; junction bases left unmatched: 11. In DNA form, the CDR3 reads TGTGCCAGCAGCTCGTCAGGAGCGGGGTTCACCGGGGAGCTGTTTTTT. Protein: CASSSSGAGFTGELFF.

This chain joins TRBV3-1 (or the pseudogene TRBV3-2) and TRBJ1-4, with 9 bases matching TRBD1. The CDR3 sequence is 15 residues long. Losses at the gene ends were 0 bases for V and 7 bases for J; bases not matched to a gene: 3. From germline, CDR1 is LGHDT and CDR2 YNNKEL (reference sequence). This chain's CDR3 is CASSQEQGAIEKLFF. The CDR3, as DNA: TGTGCCAGCAGCCAAGAACAGGGGGCGATTGAAAAACTGTTTTTT.

The chain joins TRBV23-1 to TRBJ1-3; 7 nucleotides agree with TRBD1. TRBV23-1 counts as an open reading frame of uncertain function. The CDR3 runs to 15 residues. With V trimmed by 4 bases and J by 2 bases, 5 bases remained unmatched. CDR3 sequence: CASSPGRGTGNTIYF. The CDR3 region has the DNA TGCGCCAGCAGTCCCGGCAGGGGGACTGGAAACACCATATATTTT.